Listed below are T cell receptor beta chains from one sample, sequenced in a study of technical replicates of blood from a few donors. Assay used: immunoSEQ multiplex PCR; TCRdb lists only in-frame clones, some missing. Found here are some 83,000 clones, around 94% of them singletons; the top ten hold more than 0.2%. Material: T cells isolated from PBMCs. The receptors originated from a human donor in good health. The CDR3 runs from the conserved cysteine through the conserved F or W. The order of the fields is clone size, V gene, D gene, J gene, CDR3 DNA, CDR3 protein. A D gene is named only where the DNA matches it firmly. Part of the rows lack a size; the others show once, few, many or a class for expanded clones.

>-|TRBV11-2|TRBD2|TRBJ2-7
TGTGCCAGCAGCTTAGATAGTAGCGGGGGGCTCCTAACCTACGAGCAGTACTTC
CASSLDSSGGLLTYEQYF
>-|TRBV28|-|TRBJ2-7
TGTGCCAGCAGTTTAGAACTTGTCTACGAGCAGTACTTC
CASSLELVYEQYF
>-|TRBV19|-|TRBJ2-1
TGTGCCAGTAGTACTACGGGGGTAGCCGAGGATGAGCAGTTCTTC
CASSTTGVAEDEQFF
>once|TRBV11-3|-|TRBJ2-1
TGTGCCAGCAGCTTAGATAAAGGCGGCCTAGACGTCAATGAGCAGTTCTTC
CASSLDKGGLDVNEQFF
>-|TRBV25-1|TRBD2|TRBJ2-1
TGTGCCAGCAGTCCAACTAGCGGGGGGGGCGATGAGCAGTTCTTC
CASSPTSGGGDEQFF
>-|TRBV28|-|TRBJ2-2
TGTGCCAGCGTGAACGGGAAGGCAAACACCGGGGAGCTGTTTTTT
CASVNGKANTGELFF
>-|TRBV19|TRBD1|TRBJ2-5
TGTGCCAGCCAGGGGGCCTTAGAGACCCAGTACTTC
CASQGALETQYF
>-|TRBV29-1|TRBD2|TRBJ2-7
TGCAGCGTACTAGCGGGAGAAACGTACGAGCAGTACTTC
CSVLAGETYEQYF
>-|TRBV7-9|TRBD2|TRBJ2-1
TGTGCCAGCAGCCATTCGAGGGCGGGAGGGCCAATATATTACAATGAGCAGTTCTTC
CASSHSRAGGPIYYNEQFF
>-|TRBV6-6|TRBD1|TRBJ1-2
TGTGCCAGCAGTCCGGACAGGCGCGATGGCTACACCTTC
CASSPDRRDGYTF
>-|TRBV7-9|TRBD2|TRBJ2-1
TGTGCCAGCAGCTTAGCGGGCGGGGGGCCCTACAATGAGCAGTTCTTC
CASSLAGGGPYNEQFF
>-|TRBV5-5|TRBD1|TRBJ1-2
TGTGCCAGCAGCTTAGCGGTTCCGCATAACAGGGGCACCTACACCTTC
CASSLAVPHNRGTYTF
>-|TRBV11-2|-|TRBJ1-5
TGTGCCAGCAGCTTAGGGGGAGGGGCCGGGAATCAGCCCCAGCATTTT
CASSLGGGAGNQPQHF
>-|TRBV7-9|-|TRBJ2-3
TGTGCCAGCAGCCCGAGCACAGATACGCAGTATTTT
CASSPSTDTQYF
>-|TRBV7-8|-|TRBJ2-7
TGTGCCAGCAGCTTCCACCGGGGGAGCGGCCTAACCTACGAGCAGTACTTC
CASSFHRGSGLTYEQYF
>few|TRBV5-4|-|TRBJ1-5
TGTGCCAGCAGCTTAAGGGAGGGGCCCCAGCATTTT
CASSLREGPQHF
>-|TRBV6-5|-|TRBJ1-6
TGTGCCAGCAGTACAGGGACCCCCACCAATTCACCCCTCCACTTT
CASSTGTPTNSPLHF
>-|TRBV5-6|TRBD1|TRBJ1-1
TGTGCCAGCAGCTCCCCTATCCTGGACAGGGAGGCTGAAGCTTTCTTT
CASSSPILDREAEAFF